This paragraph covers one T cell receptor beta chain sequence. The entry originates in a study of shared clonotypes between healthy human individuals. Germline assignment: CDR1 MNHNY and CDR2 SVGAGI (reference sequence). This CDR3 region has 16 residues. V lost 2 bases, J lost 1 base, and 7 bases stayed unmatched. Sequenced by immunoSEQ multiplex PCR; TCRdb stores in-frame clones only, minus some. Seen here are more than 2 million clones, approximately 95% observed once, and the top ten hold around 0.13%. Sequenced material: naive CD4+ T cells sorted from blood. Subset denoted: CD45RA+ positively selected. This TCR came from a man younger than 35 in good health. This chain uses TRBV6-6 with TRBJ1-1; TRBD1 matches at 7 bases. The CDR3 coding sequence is TGTGCCAGCAGTTACCCCACTGGACAGGCGAACACTGAAGCTTTCTTT. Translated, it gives CASSYPTGQANTEAFF.